Following are 11 T cell receptor beta chains from one sample sequenced in a study of cytomegalovirus exposure and HLA in healthy donors. PCR amplification relied on 60 Vbeta primers (plus 13 Jbeta primers). Clones were sequenced by immunoSEQ multiplex PCR, and TCRdb holds only the in-frame ones, with some missing. The table for this sample gives 100,000 to 150,000 clones. The sample was PBMCs. Receptors were obtained from a man in his forties in good health and CMV-seronegative.

This chain uses TRBV6-4 with TRBJ1-1; possible D gene TRBD1, 5 bases. This CDR3 is built from 18 residues. CDR1 and CDR2 from the germline V gene are MRHNA and SNTAGT. CDR3: CAPAIGVQAAPGGTEAFF. The CDR3 DNA reads as TGTGCTCCAGCAATCGGCGTACAGGCGGCCCCCGGTGGCACTGAAGCTTTCTTT.

The rearrangement links TRBV18 to TRBJ2-1, with 12 bases fitting TRBD2. Trimming at V came to 2 bases and at J to 7 bases, leaving 27 bases not matched to a gene. This CDR3 is built from 23 residues. Germline V CDR1 and CDR2: KGHSH, LQKENI. The CDR3 DNA sequence: TGTGCCAGCTCACCAGGAGGGGGGGAAAGGAGACTAGCGGGAGTCGCCGATTCTAATGAGCAGTTCTTC. Translation gives CASSPGGGERRLAGVADSNEQFF.

The V call is TRBV6-1, the J call TRBJ2-7, with 7 bases that match TRBD1. V was clipped by 4 bases and J by 5 bases; unmatched bases: 2. Per germline, CDR1 MNHNS and CDR2 SASEGT. The CDR3 is 12 residues long. CDR3 nucleotide sequence: TGTGCCAGCAGTGGACAGGGAAACGAGCAGTACTTC. Protein: CASSGQGNEQYF.

V is TRBV18 and J is TRBJ1-5; 9 bases line up with TRBD1. From germline, CDR1 is KGHSH and CDR2 LQKENI. V lost 6 bases to trimming and J lost 3 bases; unmatched junction nucleotides: 6. The CDR3 has 15 residues. CDR3 DNA: TGTGCCAGCTCCCCCGGACAGGGGTACAATCAGCCCCAGCATTTT. Translating it yields CASSPGQGYNQPQHF.

The chain is built from TRBV7-2 and TRBJ2-7, with no clear D. This CDR3 is built from 14 residues. V was clipped by 1 base and J by 6 bases, with 13 bases between them. Per the germline V gene, CDR1 is SGHTA and CDR2 is FQGNSA. The CDR3 region is CASSLVFFGSEQYF. Here the CDR3 DNA reads TGTGCCAGCAGCTTAGTTTTTTTTGGCTCCGAGCAGTACTTC.

This chain connects TRBV7-8 to TRBJ1-5; D gene ambiguous. The germline V gene encodes CDR1 SGHVS and CDR2 FQNEAQ. V dropped 1 base and J dropped 6 bases, with 13 bases sitting between them. CDR3 length: 15 residues. In nucleotides, the CDR3 is TGTGCCAGCAGCTTAGTCTGGGTAGCTTCTCAGCCCCAGCATTTT. It codes for CASSLVWVASQPQHF.

The chain uses TRBV5-1 and TRBJ1-2, with 7 bases aligning to TRBD1. The CDR3 totals 15 residues. Germline V gene data show CDR1 as SGHRS and CDR2 as YFSETQ. V dropped 0 bases and J dropped 2; count of bases not matched to a gene: 4. The CDR3 nucleotides read TGCGCCAGCAGCTTGGCCGCGACAGGGAACTATGGCTACACCTTC. It specifies CASSLAATGNYGYTF.

The chain combines TRBV6-6 with TRBJ1-1; 7 nucleotides match TRBD1. Germline CDR1 MNHNY, CDR2 SVGAGI (reference sequence). The ends lost 6 bases at V and 6 bases at J; junction bases unmatched: 7. The CDR3 consists of 13 residues. The CDR3 nucleotides are TGTGCCAGCAGAGACAGGGCGGTTGCTGAAGCTTTCTTT. Translated, it gives CASRDRAVAEAFF.

The chain links TRBV6-1 to TRBJ2-2; 8 nucleotides align to TRBD2. The CDR3 length is 15 residues. V was clipped by 4 bases and J by 2 bases; unmatched bases: 3. Per the germline V gene, CDR1 is MNHNS and CDR2 is SASEGT. DNA of the CDR3: TGTGCCAGCAGTGGCACTAGCGGTAACACCGGGGAGCTGTTTTTT. Protein: CASSGTSGNTGELFF.

The chain has TRBV10-2 and TRBJ1-1; the match to TRBD1 covers 12 bases. The J segment lost 10 bases and the V segment lost 2 bases, leaving 14 bases of the junction unmatched. The CDR3 spans 17 residues. Germline V gene lookup returns CDR1 WSHSY and CDR2 SAAADI. The CDR3 spells CASSEAVAGTGGTGAFF. Written as DNA, the CDR3 is TGCGCCAGCAGTGAGGCTGTTGCAGGGACAGGGGGCACCGGAGCTTTCTTT.

This rearrangement joins TRBV19 to TRBJ1-4; maybe TRBD1 (6 bases). V was cut by 6 bases and J by 8 bases, with 19 bases left in between. Germline V lookup: CDR1 LNHDA, CDR2 SQIVND (reference sequence). This CDR3 contains 15 residues. This CDR3 is CASSTNRVVREKLFF. DNA for the CDR3: TGTGCCAGTAGCACAAACAGGGTTGTGCGAGAAAAACTGTTTTTT.